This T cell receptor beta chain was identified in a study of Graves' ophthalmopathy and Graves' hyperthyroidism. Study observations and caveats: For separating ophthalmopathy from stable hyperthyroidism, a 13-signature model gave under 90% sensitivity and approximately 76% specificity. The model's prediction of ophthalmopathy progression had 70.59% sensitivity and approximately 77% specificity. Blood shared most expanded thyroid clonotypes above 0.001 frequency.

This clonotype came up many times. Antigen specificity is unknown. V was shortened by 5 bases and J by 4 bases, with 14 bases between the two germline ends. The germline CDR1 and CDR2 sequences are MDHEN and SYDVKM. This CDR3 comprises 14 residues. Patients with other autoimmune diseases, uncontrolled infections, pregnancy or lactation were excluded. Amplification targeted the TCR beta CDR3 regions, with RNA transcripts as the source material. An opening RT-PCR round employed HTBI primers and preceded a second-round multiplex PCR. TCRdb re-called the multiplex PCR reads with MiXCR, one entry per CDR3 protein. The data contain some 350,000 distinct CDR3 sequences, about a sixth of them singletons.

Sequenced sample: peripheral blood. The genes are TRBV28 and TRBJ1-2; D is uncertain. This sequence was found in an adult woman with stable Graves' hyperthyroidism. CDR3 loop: CASSLRGEGYGYTF. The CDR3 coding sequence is TGTGCCAGCAGTCTACGGGGTGAGGGCTATGGCTACACCTTC.